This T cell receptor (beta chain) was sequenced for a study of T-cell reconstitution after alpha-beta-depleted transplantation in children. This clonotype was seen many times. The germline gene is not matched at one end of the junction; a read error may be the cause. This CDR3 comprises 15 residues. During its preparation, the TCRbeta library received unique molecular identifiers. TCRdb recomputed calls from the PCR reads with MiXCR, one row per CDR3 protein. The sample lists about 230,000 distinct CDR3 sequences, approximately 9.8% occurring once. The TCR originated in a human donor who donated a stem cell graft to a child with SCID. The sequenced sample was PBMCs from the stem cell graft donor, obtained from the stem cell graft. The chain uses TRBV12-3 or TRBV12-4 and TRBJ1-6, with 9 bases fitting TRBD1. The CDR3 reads CASSLGQGNNSPLHF. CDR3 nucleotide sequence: TGTGCCAGCAGCTTAGGACAGGGGAATAATTCACCCCTCCACTTT.